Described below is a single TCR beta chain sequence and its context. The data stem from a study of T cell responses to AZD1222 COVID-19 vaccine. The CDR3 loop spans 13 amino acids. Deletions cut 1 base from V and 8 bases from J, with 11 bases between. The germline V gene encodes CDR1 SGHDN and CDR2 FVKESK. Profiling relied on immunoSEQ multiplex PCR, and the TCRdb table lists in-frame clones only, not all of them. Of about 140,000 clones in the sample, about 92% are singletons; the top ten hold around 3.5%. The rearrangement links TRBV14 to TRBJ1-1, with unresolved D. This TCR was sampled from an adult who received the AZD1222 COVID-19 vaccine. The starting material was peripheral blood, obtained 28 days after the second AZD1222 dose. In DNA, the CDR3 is TGTGCCAGCAGCCAAGGTCGCCGAGGCGAAGCTTTCTTT. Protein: CASSQGRRGEAFF.